These 23 T cell receptor beta chains originate from one sample sequenced in a study of Ad26.COV2.S vaccination and SARS-CoV-2 variants. The treatment was: roughly 20 received Ad26.COV2.S at low or high dose, single or two shots; 5 received placebo; per-sample allocation not given. At day 63 after the first vaccine or placebo injection, samples were drawn. Assay: immunoSEQ multiplex PCR; the TCRdb copy retains only in-frame clones and omits some. The repertoire holds around 320,000 clones, with about nine tenths as singletons. Sequencing used peripheral blood, obtained in a trial of Ad26.COV2.S vaccine versus placebo. These receptors were taken from a person aged 18-65 years who received the Ad26.COV2.S COVID-19 vaccine or a placebo.

The V call is TRBV5-5, the J call TRBJ1-5; D is ambiguous. Per germline, CDR1 SGHKS and CDR2 YYEKEE (reference sequence). This CDR3 is 14 amino acids long. Trimming removed 2 bases at V and 3 bases at J, with 9 bases between. The CDR3 coding sequence is TGTGCCAGCAGCTTTGGGAGGATCAATCAGCCCCAGCATTTT. Amino acid sequence: CASSFGRINQPQHF. Full variable domain (missing parts from reference TRBV5-5 and TRBJ1-5): DAGVTQSPTHLIKTRGQQVTLRCSPISGHKSVSWYQQVLGQGPQFIFQYYEKEERGRGNFPDRFSARQFPNYSSELNVNALLLGDSALYLCASSFGRINQPQHFGDGTRLSIL.

V usage is TRBV5-1 and J usage is TRBJ1-6, with no clear D. Germline lookup yields CDR1 SGHRS and CDR2 YFSETQ. With 0 bases removed from V and 6 bases from J, the gap between germline ends came to 7 bases. The CDR3 totals 14 residues. CDR3 nucleotides: TGCGCCAGCAGCTTGGGTGACATTAATTCACCCCTCCACTTT. This encodes CASSLGDINSPLHF.

The gene calls are TRBV27 and TRBJ2-7; 12 positions agree with TRBD2. There are 16 residues in the CDR3. The germline CDR1 and CDR2 sequences are MNHEY and SMNVEV (reference sequence). V shed 5 bases and J 0 bases; nucleotides not matched to a gene: 5. The DNA of the CDR3 is TGTGCCAGCAGTCCAAGGACTAGCGGGGACTCCTACGAGCAGTACTTC. Translating gives CASSPRTSGDSYEQYF.

The chain uses TRBV3-1 (or the pseudogene TRBV3-2) and TRBJ1-1, with unresolved D. The V gene's germline CDR1 is LGHDT and CDR2 YNNKEL (reference sequence). The CDR3 spans 15 residues. V lost 1 base and J 6 bases, leaving 15 bases between the germline ends. The CDR3, as DNA: TGTGCCAGCAGCCAAGGTTACGTCGAAGCGGCTGAAGCTTTCTTT. Translated, it gives CASSQGYVEAAEAFF.

V usage is TRBV4-1 and J usage is TRBJ2-4; 8 nucleotides line up with TRBD2. With V trimmed by 2 bases and J by 3 bases, 6 bases remained unmatched. The CDR3 consists of 16 residues. Germline V gives CDR1 MGHRA, CDR2 YSYEKL. The CDR3 sequence: CASSQPTSGNKNIQYF. The CDR3 DNA reads as TGCGCCAGCAGCCAACCTACTAGCGGTAACAAAAACATTCAGTACTTC.

A few counts support this clone. This chain joins TRBV6-6 and TRBJ1-6; D not resolved. Germline loops: CDR1 MNHNY, CDR2 SVGAGI (reference sequence). CDR3 length: 15 amino acids. Trimming removed 6 bases at V and 10 bases at J, with 19 bases between. CDR3 nucleotides: TGTGCCAGCAGGGTAACGGGCCTTAAGGACTCACCCCTCCACTTT. This encodes CASRVTGLKDSPLHF.

The CDR3 DNA sequence: TGCAGCGTTGAGAGAAATAGGGAACTGACAGGGTGGTACACTGAAGCTTTCTTT. Protein product: CSVERNRELTGWYTEAFF. The rearrangement joins TRBV29-1 to TRBJ1-1; 7 nucleotides line up with TRBD1. Germline V CDR1 and CDR2: SQVTM, ANQGSEA. The J segment lost 3 bases and the V segment lost 3 bases, leaving 19 bases of the junction unmatched. The CDR3 is made up of 18 amino acids.

The J gene is TRBJ1-2, the V gene TRBV19; D is ambiguous. Germline V gives CDR1 LNHDA, CDR2 SQIVND (reference sequence). The germline V and J ends were trimmed by 4 bases and 3 bases, with 9 bases remaining between them. There are 13 residues in the CDR3. CDR3 residues: CASSTLTDYGYTF. Here the CDR3 DNA reads TGTGCCAGTAGTACGCTGACGGACTATGGCTACACCTTC.

The gene calls are TRBV7-3 and TRBJ1-2, with D perhaps TRBD1 (6 bases). In germline, CDR1 is SGHTA, CDR2 FQGTGA. The CDR3 extends over 15 amino acids. V was shortened by 5 bases and J by 1 base, with 14 bases between the two germline ends. The CDR3: CASSPNGGLNYGYTF. The CDR3 DNA reads as TGTGCCAGCAGCCCAAATGGGGGCCTTAACTATGGCTACACCTTC. Combining the CDR3 with reference TRBV7-3 and TRBJ1-2 gives the whole variable domain GAGVSQTPSNKVTEKGKYVELRCDPISGHTALYWYRQSLGQGPEFLIYFQGTGAADDSGLPNDRFFAVRPEGSVSTLKIQRTERGDSAVYLCASSPNGGLNYGYTFGSGTRLTVV.

This sequence joins TRBV14 and TRBJ1-6; D not certain. Looked up from germline, CDR1 is SGHDN and CDR2 is FVKESK. V shed 1 base and J shed 7 bases, with 17 bases lying between them. CDR3 size: 17 residues. CDR3 nucleotides: TGTGCCAGCAGCCAAGGAGGCTGGCAGGTGAACAATTCACCCCTCCACTTT. Translated, it gives CASSQGGWQVNNSPLHF.

The V gene is TRBV9, the J gene TRBJ1-2, with 10 positions matching TRBD1. The CDR3 is made up of 18 amino acids. J lost 1 base, V lost 0 bases, and 9 bases had no gene match. Germline CDR1 SGDLS, CDR2 YYNGEE. The CDR3 protein is CASSVGRDRGEGNYGYTF. The CDR3 nucleotides are TGTGCCAGCAGCGTAGGAAGGGACAGGGGAGAGGGTAACTATGGCTACACCTTC.

The chain links TRBV4-1 to TRBJ1-2, with TRBD1 as a possible D gene (5 bases). Per the germline V gene, CDR1 is MGHRA and CDR2 is YSYEKL. Trimming stripped 1 base from V and 4 bases from J, with 16 bases between. The CDR3 runs 16 residues. The CDR3 DNA reads TGCGCCAGCAGCCAAGCGGGGACCGGGGATCTCTATGGCTACACCTTC. Translating it yields CASSQAGTGDLYGYTF.

The chain carries TRBV7-9 and TRBJ1-1, with D tentatively TRBD1 (5 bases). Trimming removed 1 base at V and 1 base at J, with 7 bases between. This CDR3 is 14 amino acids long. CDR1 and CDR2 from the germline V gene are SEHNR and FQNEAQ (reference sequence). CDR3 loop: CASSLVQGNTEAFF. DNA of the CDR3: TGTGCCAGCAGCTTAGTTCAGGGGAACACTGAAGCTTTCTTT.

The chain has TRBV11-3 and TRBJ1-1; 9 nucleotides line up with TRBD1. J was trimmed by 3 bases and V by 3 bases; bases with no gene match: 8. Per germline, CDR1 SGHNT and CDR2 YENEEA. This CDR3 comprises 16 residues. The CDR3 region is CASSLSPGQGDTEAFF. As DNA, the CDR3 is TGTGCCAGCAGCTTGTCCCCGGGACAGGGCGACACTGAAGCTTTCTTT.

The rearrangement uses TRBV7-3 and TRBJ2-3; 10 bases map to TRBD1. The CDR3 spans 15 residues. Germline V gene lookup returns CDR1 SGHTA and CDR2 FQGTGA. The ends lost 2 bases at V and 3 bases at J; junction bases unmatched: 2. Here the CDR3 DNA reads TGTGCCAGCAGCTTAGGACAGGGGGTAACAGATACGCAGTATTTT. It encodes CASSLGQGVTDTQYF.

The V call is TRBV4-1, the J call TRBJ1-1, with D possibly being TRBD1 (6 bases). The germline V gene encodes CDR1 MGHRA and CDR2 YSYEKL. CDR3 size: 14 residues. Trimming took 0 bases from V and 3 from J, leaving 8 bases between them. CDR3 DNA sequence: TGCGCCAGCAGCCAAGATTGGACAGACACTGAAGCTTTCTTT. It yields the protein CASSQDWTDTEAFF.

The chain joins TRBV12-2 to TRBJ1-1; the table's D call, TRBD1, has no DNA check behind it. TRBV12-2 constitutes a pseudogene. There are 18 residues in the CDR3. CDR3 amino acids: CASRSNRYRYRGRTEAFF. The DNA of the CDR3 is TGTGCAAGTCGCTCTAACCGTTATAGGTACAGGGGGCGAACTGAAGCTTTCTTT.

This clone was seen only once. V is TRBV6-5 and J is TRBJ2-3; 7 nucleotides agree with TRBD1. V was pared by 8 bases and J by 3 bases, with 2 bases of the junction left unmatched. The CDR3 loop spans 12 amino acids. Germline V gene data show CDR1 as MNHEY and CDR2 as SVGAGI. CDR3 in DNA: TGTGCCAGCGGGGGACAGACAGATACGCAGTATTTT. Translated: CASGGQTDTQYF.

The chain uses TRBV7-3 and TRBJ2-3; TRBD2 matches at 9 bases. Germline CDR1 is SGHTA and CDR2 is FQGTGA. V shed 1 base and J 2 bases; nucleotides not matched to a gene: 4. The CDR3 totals 16 residues. In DNA, the CDR3 is TGTGCCAGCAGCTTAAGGCTAGCGGGGACCACAGATACGCAGTATTTT. It specifies CASSLRLAGTTDTQYF. Based on the CDR3 plus reference TRBV7-3 and TRBJ2-3, the full variable domain is GAGVSQTPSNKVTEKGKYVELRCDPISGHTALYWYRQSLGQGPEFLIYFQGTGAADDSGLPNDRFFAVRPEGSVSTLKIQRTERGDSAVYLCASSLRLAGTTDTQYFGPGTRLTVL.

The chain uses TRBV2 and TRBJ1-1; D is unresolved. CDR1 and CDR2 from the germline V gene are SNHLY and FYNNEI. There are 13 residues in the CDR3. V dropped 7 bases and J dropped 8 bases, with 17 bases sitting between them. The CDR3: CASNKEVPHEAFF. The CDR3 DNA reads TGTGCCAGCAACAAGGAGGTCCCTCACGAAGCTTTCTTT.

This clone was detected a few times. V gene TRBV12-3 or TRBV12-4 combines with J gene TRBJ1-1; 9 bases are shared with TRBD1. Germline trimming cut 8 bases from V and 8 bases from J; bases unmatched to any gene: 0. The length of the CDR3 is 10 residues. CDR3 sequence: CASGTGEAFF. In DNA, the CDR3 is TGTGCCAGCGGGACAGGGGAAGCTTTCTTT.

The rearrangement uses TRBV4-1 and TRBJ1-4; D not resolved. From germline, CDR1 is MGHRA and CDR2 YSYEKL. This CDR3 spans 16 amino acids. With 4 bases removed from V and 4 bases from J, the gap between germline ends came to 16 bases. Written as DNA, the CDR3 is TGCGCCAGCAGCCTACGGCGCGACGGCTTTAATGAAAAACTGTTTTTT. It codes for CASSLRRDGFNEKLFF.

V and J are TRBV20-1 and TRBJ2-7; D ambiguous. This CDR3 contains 16 residues. V was shortened by 3 bases and J by 2 bases, with 20 bases between the two germline ends. Germline V gene data show CDR1 as DFQATT and CDR2 as SNEGSKA (reference sequence). The CDR3 loop reads CSASKRRNKSAYEQYF. The CDR3 bases are TGCAGTGCTAGTAAACGCAGAAACAAGTCCGCCTACGAGCAGTACTTC.